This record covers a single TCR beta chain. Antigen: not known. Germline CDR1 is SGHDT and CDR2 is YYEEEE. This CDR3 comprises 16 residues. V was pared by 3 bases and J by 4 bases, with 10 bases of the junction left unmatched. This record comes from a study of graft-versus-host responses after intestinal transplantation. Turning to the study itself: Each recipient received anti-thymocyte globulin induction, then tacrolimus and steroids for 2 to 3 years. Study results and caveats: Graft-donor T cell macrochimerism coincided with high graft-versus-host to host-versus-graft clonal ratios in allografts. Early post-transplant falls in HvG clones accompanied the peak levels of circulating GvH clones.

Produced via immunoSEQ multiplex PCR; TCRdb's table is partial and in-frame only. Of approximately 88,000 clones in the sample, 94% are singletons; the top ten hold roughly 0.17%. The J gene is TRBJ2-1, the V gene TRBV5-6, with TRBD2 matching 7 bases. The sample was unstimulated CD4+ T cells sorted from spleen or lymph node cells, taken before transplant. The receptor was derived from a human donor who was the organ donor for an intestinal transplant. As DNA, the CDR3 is TGTGCCAGCAGCTCTTCCCGGGCGGGGGAATACAATGAGCAGTTCTTC. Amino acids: CASSSSRAGEYNEQFF.